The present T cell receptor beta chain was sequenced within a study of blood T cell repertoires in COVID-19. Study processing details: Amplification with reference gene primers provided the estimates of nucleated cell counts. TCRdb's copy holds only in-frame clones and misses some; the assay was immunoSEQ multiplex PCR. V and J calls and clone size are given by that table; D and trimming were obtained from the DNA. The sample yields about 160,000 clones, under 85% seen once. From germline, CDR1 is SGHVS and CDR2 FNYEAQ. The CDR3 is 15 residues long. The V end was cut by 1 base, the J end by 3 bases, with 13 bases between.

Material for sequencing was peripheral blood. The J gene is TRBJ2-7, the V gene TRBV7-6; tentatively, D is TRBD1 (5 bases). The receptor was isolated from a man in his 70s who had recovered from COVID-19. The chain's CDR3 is CASSLGRVDVYEQYF. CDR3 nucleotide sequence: TGTGCCAGCAGCTTAGGCAGGGTTGACGTCTACGAGCAGTACTTC.